The rows below give T cell receptor beta chains drawn from one sample of a study of T cells in Graves' hyperthyroidism and ophthalmopathy. TCRdb re-analysed the multiplex PCR reads in MiXCR, keeping a single row per CDR3 protein. Of 500,000 to 750,000 distinct CDR3 sequences listed, more than 13% are singletons. The sequencing input was blood. These receptors all come from a young woman with Graves' ophthalmopathy. Both conserved end residues are part of each CDR3. D genes are given only for firm matches.

d_call j_call v_call cdr3_aa
- TRBJ2-3 TRBV6-1 CASRHDRTLFSDTQYF
TRBD1 TRBJ1-1 TRBV28 CATRLGGLAEAFF
TRBD2 TRBJ2-7 TRBV20-1 CSAPLPGLAGEPYEQYF
- TRBJ1-1 TRBV19 CASSMGKNTEAFF
TRBD1 TRBJ1-4 TRBV30 CAFDRGNEKLFF
- TRBJ2-5 TRBV7-9 CASSFGGLQETQYF
- TRBJ2-2 TRBV27 CASRSHGELFF
TRBD2 TRBJ2-1 TRBV25-1 CASRLAGSDNEQFF
- TRBJ1-2 TRBV30 CVSPGGRAGGYTF
TRBD2 TRBJ2-1 TRBV18 CASSPVLAGNNEQFF
TRBD1 TRBJ1-1 TRBV10-3 CAISKGDSRGEAFF
- TRBJ1-2 TRBV30 CAWSADSHYGYTF
- TRBJ2-7 TRBV27 CASSLVGGDSYEQYF
- TRBJ2-3 TRBV29-1 CSVDPWAAPSDTQYF
- TRBJ2-6 TRBV27 CASSFQGYSGTNVLTF
- TRBJ2-6 TRBV12-3/TRBV12-4 CASSLVPSGANVLTF
TRBD2 TRBJ2-1 TRBV29-1 CSARLAGGNEQFF
- TRBJ1-2 TRBV15 CATSRDSLMGGYTF
- TRBJ2-7 TRBV15 CATSRVRGADTYEQYF
- TRBJ2-1 TRBV4-1 CASSQVINNEQFF
- TRBJ1-1 TRBV7-9 CASSLAGRQGSEAFF
TRBD2 TRBJ2-7 TRBV5-8 CASRPLLAGTEQYF
- TRBJ2-7 TRBV6-2/TRBV6-3 CASSSWPDRQTSSYEQYF
- TRBJ2-5 TRBV14 CASSHRNAQETQYF
- TRBJ2-7 TRBV4-1 CASSPSAGSSYEQYF
TRBD2 TRBJ2-2 TRBV6-1 CASSLHRLAGVGGELFF
- TRBJ2-2 TRBV6-2/TRBV6-3 CASMRLTGELFF
- TRBJ1-2 TRBV7-6 CASSSPRGAKGYGYTF
- TRBJ1-5 TRBV5-8 CASSPEVRGNQPQHF
- TRBJ1-1 TRBV2 CASSTGRGFTEAFF
TRBD1 TRBJ2-1 TRBV25-1 CASKEQGVDEQFF
- TRBJ1-2 TRBV5-8 CASSPSGRRLEGYTF
- TRBJ1-2 TRBV20-1 CSALVTDGYTF
- TRBJ2-7 TRBV10-2 CASSDRHSYEQYF
- TRBJ1-2 TRBV7-8 CASSFGGTYGYTF
TRBD2 TRBJ2-3 TRBV20-1 CSAGGGRASRGTDTQYF
- TRBJ2-1 TRBV19 CASSIGAGYNEQFF
TRBD2 TRBJ2-5 TRBV6-4 CASSGHMTSGWQETQYF
- TRBJ1-1 TRBV12-5 CASGFVIPGATENTEAFF
- TRBJ1-6 TRBV5-1 CASSFEHADRINSPLHF
TRBD1 TRBJ1-1 TRBV5-1 CASIPTIGQGTEAFF
TRBD2 TRBJ2-2 TRBV6-2/TRBV6-3 CASSYGPSGSHGELFF
- TRBJ2-1 TRBV27 CASSRPGPGFEQFF
- TRBJ2-3 TRBV5-1 CASSPSSRTDTQYF